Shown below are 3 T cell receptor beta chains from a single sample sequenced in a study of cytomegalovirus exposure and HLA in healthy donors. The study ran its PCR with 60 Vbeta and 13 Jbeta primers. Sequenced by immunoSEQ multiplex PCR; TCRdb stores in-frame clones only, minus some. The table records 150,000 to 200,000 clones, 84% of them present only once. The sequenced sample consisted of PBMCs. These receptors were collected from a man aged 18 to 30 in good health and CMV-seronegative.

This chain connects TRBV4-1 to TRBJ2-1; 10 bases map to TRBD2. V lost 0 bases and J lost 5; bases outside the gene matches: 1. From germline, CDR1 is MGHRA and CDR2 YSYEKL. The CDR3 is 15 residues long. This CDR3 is CASSQEGTSDNEQFF. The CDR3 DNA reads TGCGCCAGCAGCCAAGAAGGGACTAGCGACAATGAGCAGTTCTTC.

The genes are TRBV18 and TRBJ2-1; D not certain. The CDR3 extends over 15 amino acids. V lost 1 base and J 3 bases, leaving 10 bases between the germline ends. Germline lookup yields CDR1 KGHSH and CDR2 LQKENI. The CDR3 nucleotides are TGTGCCAGCTCACCACTCCCACAGATCTACAATGAGCAGTTCTTC. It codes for CASSPLPQIYNEQFF.

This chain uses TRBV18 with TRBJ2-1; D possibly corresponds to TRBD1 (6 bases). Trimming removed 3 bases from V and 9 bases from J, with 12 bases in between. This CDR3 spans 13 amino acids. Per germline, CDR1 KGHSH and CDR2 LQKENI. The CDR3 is CASSPDRTAEQFF. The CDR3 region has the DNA TGTGCCAGCTCACCTGACAGGACAGCTGAGCAGTTCTTC.